Below are 25 T cell receptor beta chains sequenced from a single sample in a study of blood T cell repertoires in COVID-19 (TCRdb year 2020). The library was prepared using the immunoSEQ multiplex PCR assay. The immuneACCESS repertoire file appears here via TCRdb, limited to in-frame rearrangements. These files lack a portion of the clones; in checked studies, under half of the deficit traces to unresolved V genes, and the cause of the others is not known. In this sample the table shows 45,000 to 60,000 clones, over 70% of which occur a single time. Clones ranked in the top ten supply 15% of the sample. Sequencing input: peripheral blood. The receptors stem from a human donor with active or convalescent COVID-19. The donor label of this sample is uncertain.

The chain combines TRBV4-1 with TRBJ2-5; D is possibly TRBD2 (6 bases). The germline V gene has CDR1 MGHRA and CDR2 YSYEKL. V was trimmed by 4 bases and J by 3 bases, leaving 12 bases between them. This CDR3 spans 14 amino acids. In nucleotides, the CDR3 is TGCGCCAGCAGCCTTAGCGGATTAAAAGAGACCCAGTACTTC. Translation gives CASSLSGLKETQYF.

This clone was counted between two and nine times. The chain combines TRBV5-8 with TRBJ2-5, with TRBD1 identical over 11 bases. CDR1 is SGHTS and CDR2 is YDEGEE in the germline V gene. This CDR3 region has 16 residues. Trimming at V came to 3 bases and at J to 5 bases, leaving 9 bases not matched to a gene. The CDR3 bases are TGTGCCAGCAGCTCCGGACAGGGGGCTAGGTGGGAGACCCAGTACTTC. Translation: CASSSGQGARWETQYF.

This rearrangement joins TRBV5-1 to TRBJ1-4; 7 bases align to TRBD1. The CDR3 totals 16 residues. Germline loops: CDR1 SGHRS, CDR2 YFSETQ. The V gene end was trimmed by 5 bases and the J gene end by 0 bases; junction bases not matched to a gene: 7. The DNA of the CDR3 is TGCGCCAGCAGGGATGGACAGGAATCAACTAATGAAAAACTGTTTTTT. Residues: CASRDGQESTNEKLFF.

The CDR3: CASGAGPYEQYF. The CDR3 DNA reads TGTGCCAGTGGGGCGGGGCCCTACGAGCAGTACTTC. The chain combines TRBV28 with TRBJ2-7, with a possible D match to TRBD2 (6 bases). Germline-derived CDR1 and CDR2 are MDHEN and SYDVKM. This CDR3 spans 12 amino acids. Trimming shortened V by 9 bases and J by 2 bases, and 11 bases separated the two germline ends.

The chain recombines TRBV2 with TRBJ2-7; D gene uncertain. Germline-derived CDR1 and CDR2 are SNHLY and FYNNEI. Trimming left V 0 bases short and J 6 bases short, with 18 bases between. The CDR3 covers 16 residues. The CDR3 DNA is TGTGCCAGCAGTGAAGCCCAACGGAACTTCAAGCGCGAGCAGTACTTC. Its translation is CASSEAQRNFKREQYF.

This clone occurred a few times. This rearrangement joins TRBV28 to TRBJ2-1, with TRBD2 matching 12 bases. The ends lost 6 bases at V and 7 bases at J; junction bases unmatched: 4. Germline CDR1 reads MDHEN; CDR2 reads SYDVKM. There are 14 residues in the CDR3. CDR3 coding DNA: TGTGCCAGCAGAGGACTAGCGGGGTTTAATGAGCAGTTCTTC. This gives the protein CASRGLAGFNEQFF.

The V and J genes are TRBV5-4 and TRBJ2-7; D possibly corresponds to TRBD1 (5 bases). Germline-derived CDR1 and CDR2 are SGHNT and YYREEE (reference sequence). This CDR3 is built from 14 residues. V lost 2 bases to trimming and J lost 3 bases, with 12 bases between them. For the CDR3, the DNA is TGTGCCAGCAGCTTTTCGGCCAGGGTCTACGAGCAGTACTTC. Encoded protein: CASSFSARVYEQYF.

The chain employs TRBV6-5 and TRBJ1-5; D is possibly TRBD1 (6 bases). The CDR3 loop spans 13 amino acids. V lost 10 bases and J lost 4, with 14 bases in between. Germline V lookup: CDR1 MNHEY, CDR2 SVGAGI. Written as DNA, the CDR3 is TGTGCCACAGGGGCGCGGAGAAATCAGCCCCAGCATTTT. Protein product: CATGARRNQPQHF.

The V gene is TRBV19, the J gene TRBJ2-1, with D possibly TRBD2 on 5 matching bases. This CDR3 has 16 residues. Germline V CDR1 and CDR2: LNHDA, SQIVND (reference sequence). The V gene lost 9 bases and the J gene lost 0 bases, with 18 bases spanning the gap. CDR3 sequence reads: CASTNLLGSSYNEQFF. The CDR3, as DNA: TGTGCCAGCACGAATTTACTAGGGAGCTCCTACAATGAGCAGTTCTTC.

This clone has just a few counts. The chain combines TRBV28 with TRBJ2-7; TRBD1 aligns across 7 bases. Germline CDR1 reads MDHEN; CDR2 reads SYDVKM. The CDR3 extends over 16 amino acids. V shed 3 bases and J 5 bases; nucleotides not matched to a gene: 13. The CDR3 region is CASSFPGTAPVHEQYF. DNA for the CDR3: TGTGCCAGCAGTTTCCCTGGGACAGCCCCTGTCCACGAGCAGTACTTC.

The V call is TRBV6-4, the J call TRBJ1-5; D is possibly TRBD1 (6 bases). This CDR3 spans 15 amino acids. Trimming removed 6 bases at V and 0 bases at J, with 12 bases between. The germline CDR1 and CDR2 sequences are MRHNA and SNTAGT. CDR3 sequence reads: CASRIQGNSNQPQHF. The CDR3 DNA is TGTGCCAGCAGAATTCAGGGGAATAGCAATCAGCCCCAGCATTTT.

The gene calls are TRBV12-5 and TRBJ2-3, with TRBD2 identical over 9 bases. The germline V gene encodes CDR1 LGHNT and CDR2 FRNRAP. CDR3 length: 12 residues. The J segment lost 15 bases and the V segment lost 4 bases, leaving 8 bases of the junction unmatched. CDR3 amino acids: CASGYIAGVNYF. The CDR3 region has the DNA TGTGCTAGTGGTTACATAGCGGGAGTCAACTATTTT.

This clone was counted a few times. This rearrangement joins TRBV14 to TRBJ2-1; D is possibly TRBD2 (5 bases). Trimming pared 1 base from V and 0 bases from J, leaving 7 bases between. The germline CDR1 and CDR2 sequences are SGHDN and FVKESK. CDR3 size: 15 residues. This chain's CDR3 is CASSQGGLSYNEQFF. The CDR3 DNA follows: TGTGCCAGCAGCCAAGGTGGACTCTCCTACAATGAGCAGTTCTTC.

The genes are TRBV18 and TRBJ1-5, with 8 nucleotides matching TRBD1. Germline V gene sequence: CDR1 KGHSH, CDR2 LQKENI. This CDR3 region has 14 residues. Germline trimming cut 3 bases from V and 8 bases from J; bases unmatched to any gene: 6. CDR3 region: CASSPYTGGKPQHF. Written as DNA, the CDR3 is TGTGCCAGCTCACCTTACACAGGGGGTAAGCCCCAGCATTTT.

The chain is built from TRBV7-3 and TRBJ2-2, with 10 bases that match TRBD1. Germline CDR1 is SGHTA and CDR2 is FQGTGA. The junction had 6 bases not matched to a gene; V was cut back by 5 bases and J by 9 bases. The CDR3 totals 14 residues. This CDR3 reads CASSQGTGARELFF. In DNA, the CDR3 is TGTGCCAGCAGCCAGGGGACAGGGGCAAGGGAGCTGTTTTTT.

The chain is built from TRBV7-3 and TRBJ1-1, with D possibly TRBD1 on 6 matching bases. Germline loops: CDR1 SGHTA, CDR2 FQGTGA. With 4 bases removed from V and 6 bases from J, the gap between germline ends came to 15 bases. The CDR3 runs 14 residues. CDR3 amino acids: CASSSSGTSSEAFF. DNA for the CDR3: TGTGCCAGCAGCTCATCAGGGACATCGTCTGAAGCTTTCTTT.

The chain has TRBV19 and TRBJ1-2; D call uncertain. The CDR3 spans 12 residues. CDR1 and CDR2 (germline): LNHDA, SQIVND (reference sequence). V was pared by 3 bases and J by 6 bases, with 8 bases between. CDR3: CASSIRLDGYTF. Written as DNA, the CDR3 is TGTGCCAGTAGTATCCGGTTAGATGGCTACACCTTC.

The chain carries TRBV30 and TRBJ2-5; the D is unclear. V lost 2 bases and J 4 bases, leaving 11 bases between the germline ends. The CDR3 covers 13 residues. Germline values: CDR1 GTSNPN, CDR2 SVGIG (reference sequence). The CDR3 loop reads CAWSRGRTETQYF. Written as DNA, the CDR3 is TGTGCCTGGAGTCGCGGCCGCACAGAGACCCAGTACTTC. Full variable domain (rest looked up from reference TRBV30 and TRBJ2-5): SQTIHQWPATLVQPVGSPLSLECTVEGTSNPNLYWYRQAAGRGLQLLFYSVGIGQISSEVPQNLSASRPQDRQFILSSKKLLLSDSGFYLCAWSRGRTETQYFGPGTRLLVL.

This clone was detected once. This sequence joins TRBV29-1 and TRBJ2-1; a weak D match, TRBD2 (5 bases). Germline V gene data show CDR1 as SQVTM and CDR2 as ANQGSEA. CDR3 length: 14 residues. V lost 6 bases and J 4 bases, leaving 16 bases between the germline ends. CDR3 protein: CSVARDWEYNEQFF. The CDR3 DNA follows: TGCAGCGTGGCCCGGGATTGGGAGTACAATGAGCAGTTCTTC.

This clone is a singleton in its sample. V is TRBV12-3 or TRBV12-4 and J is TRBJ1-5, with TRBD1 identical over 7 bases. This CDR3 has 13 residues. V lost 5 bases and J lost 5; bases outside the gene matches: 3. The CDR3 region is CASSRDRYQPQHF. For the CDR3, the DNA is TGTGCCAGCAGTCGGGACAGATATCAGCCCCAGCATTTT.

This clone was picked up a small number of times. The J gene is TRBJ2-7, the V gene TRBV5-4; the D gene is possibly TRBD2 (5 bases). This CDR3 spans 13 amino acids. V was clipped by 3 bases and J by 5 bases, with 12 bases between them. The germline V gene has CDR1 SGHNT and CDR2 YYREEE (reference sequence). The CDR3: CASSSDYVDEQYF. DNA for the CDR3: TGTGCCAGCAGCTCAGACTACGTCGACGAGCAGTACTTC.

The CDR3 here is CASSLAGLGGGGNDEKLFF. CDR3 bases: TGTGCCAGCAGTTTAGCCGGGCTGGGGGGCGGGGGTAATGATGAAAAACTGTTTTTT. The gene calls are TRBV28 and TRBJ1-4, with a possible D match to TRBD1 (6 bases). Germline loops: CDR1 MDHEN, CDR2 SYDVKM. Trimming removed 2 bases at V and 6 bases at J, with 25 bases between. This CDR3 contains 19 residues.

The rearrangement links TRBV2 to TRBJ1-4, with 7 nucleotides matching TRBD1. Germline CDR1 and CDR2: SNHLY and FYNNEI. The CDR3 has 13 amino acids. V dropped 1 base and J dropped 11; count of bases not matched to a gene: 4. CDR3 in DNA: TGTGCCAGCAGTGAAGGACAGGGCCGGAAACTGTTTTTT. Its translation: CASSEGQGRKLFF.

This clone was detected a few times. The chain links TRBV7-2 to TRBJ2-1; 7 positions match TRBD2. The germline V gene has CDR1 SGHTA and CDR2 FQGNSA. The CDR3 contains 16 residues. V lost 5 bases, J lost 0 bases, and 7 bases stayed unmatched. The CDR3 reads CASSLQAGSSYNEQFF. In nucleotides, the CDR3 is TGTGCCAGCAGCCTCCAAGCGGGGAGCTCCTACAATGAGCAGTTCTTC.

This clone was observed a few times. This sequence joins TRBV28 and TRBJ1-4; maybe TRBD1 (6 bases). Germline loops: CDR1 MDHEN, CDR2 SYDVKM. The V end lost 5 bases, the J end lost 6 bases, and 19 bases lay between the germline ends. This CDR3 spans 16 amino acids. CDR3 in amino acids: CASSPGPPSGDEKLFF. CDR3 nucleotides: TGTGCCAGCAGTCCGGGGCCCCCATCAGGGGATGAAAAACTGTTTTTT.